Each of the 29 T cell receptor beta chains below was sequenced from the same sample in a study of T cells after yellow fever vaccination. A single record per CDR3 protein comes from TCRdb applying MiXCR to the 5' RACE reads. The sample contains about 120,000 distinct CDR3 sequences, roughly 8.4% of which appear only once. This material consisted of CD8+ T cells sorted from PBMCs, taken 45 days after the yellow fever booster vaccination. These receptors all come from a man aged 25-45 years who received the YFV17D yellow fever vaccine.

The V and J genes are TRBV2 and TRBJ1-4; unclear D gene. Trimming cost V 7 bases and J 0 bases, with 9 bases left between them. This CDR3 contains 14 residues. Germline CDR1 reads SNHLY; CDR2 reads FYNNEI. The CDR3, as DNA: TGTGCCAGCAACACCGGAGCAACTAATGAAAAACTGTTTTTT. Protein sequence: CASNTGATNEKLFF.

This clonotype occurred a few times. This chain joins TRBV12-5 and TRBJ2-1; 9 bases align to TRBD2. The CDR3 is 17 amino acids. Germline lookup yields CDR1 LGHNT and CDR2 FRNRAP. The J segment lost 6 bases and the V segment lost 3 bases, leaving 12 bases of the junction unmatched. The CDR3 DNA follows: TGTGCTAGTGGTTTCGTTTTAGCGGGAGCCTACTCCAATGAGCAGTTCTTC. Residues: CASGFVLAGAYSNEQFF. Based on the CDR3 plus reference TRBV12-5 and TRBJ2-1, the full variable domain is DARVTQTPRHKVTEMGQEVTMRCQPILGHNTVFWYRQTMMQGLELLAYFRNRAPLDDSGMPKDRFSAEMPDATLATLKIQPSEPRDSAVYFCASGFVLAGAYSNEQFFGPGTRLTVL.

This clonotype was picked up a small number of times. This chain uses TRBV6-5 with TRBJ2-3; the D gene is possibly TRBD1 (5 bases). Germline V gives CDR1 MNHEY, CDR2 SVGAGI. Trimming shortened V by 4 bases and J by 3 bases, and 20 bases separated the two germline ends. This CDR3 region has 17 residues. DNA of the CDR3: TGTGCCAGCAGTTGGGTGGACATATCAACTGGGACAGATACGCAGTATTTT. Protein: CASSWVDISTGTDTQYF.

This clonotype appeared a few times. The V gene is TRBV5-1, the J gene TRBJ2-5, with TRBD2 as a possible D gene (6 bases). In germline, CDR1 is SGHRS, CDR2 YFSETQ. Trimming left V 3 bases short and J 2 bases short, with 17 bases between. The CDR3 runs to 16 residues. CDR3 amino acids: CASSSSRWGEQETQYF. DNA for the CDR3: TGCGCCAGCAGCTCGTCCCGGTGGGGGGAGCAAGAGACCCAGTACTTC.

This clonotype was seen more than once but under ten times. V and J are TRBV11-2 and TRBJ2-7; 10 bases match TRBD2. The CDR3 extends over 17 amino acids. V lost 3 bases to trimming and J lost 0 bases; unmatched junction nucleotides: 8. The germline V gene encodes CDR1 SGHAT and CDR2 FQNNGV. The CDR3 loop reads CASSFSLTSGLSYEQYF. CDR3 in DNA: TGTGCCAGCAGCTTCTCGTTGACTAGCGGGCTCTCCTACGAGCAGTACTTC. The full variable domain, completed using reference TRBV11-2 and TRBJ2-7, is EAGVAQSPRYKIIEKRQSVAFWCNPISGHATLYWYQQILGQGPKLLIQFQNNGVVDDSQLPKDRFSAERLKGVDSTLKIQPAKLEDSAVYLCASSFSLTSGLSYEQYFGPGTRLTVT.

This clonotype was seen at least ten times. The genes are TRBV11-2 and TRBJ2-1, with TRBD2 matching 8 bases. There are 14 residues in the CDR3. Germline V CDR1 and CDR2: SGHAT, FQNNGV. The ends lost 7 bases at V and 5 bases at J; junction bases unmatched: 7. The CDR3 DNA reads TGTGCCAGCATACAAGCGGGAGCGGACAATGAGCAGTTCTTC. Translating gives CASIQAGADNEQFF.

This clonotype has ten or more counts. J is TRBJ1-1 and V is TRBV9; D not certain. Deletions cut 4 bases from V and 6 bases from J, with 7 bases between. The CDR3 length is 11 residues. Germline V gives CDR1 SGDLS, CDR2 YYNGEE. The CDR3 DNA reads as TGTGCCAGCAGCAACATGGCTGAAGCTTTCTTT. It specifies CASSNMAEAFF.

This clonotype occurred many times. The chain couples TRBV6-2 or TRBV6-3 to TRBJ2-7, with 10 nucleotides matching TRBD2. The CDR3 sequence is 16 residues long. The germline V gene has CDR1 MNHEY and CDR2 SVGEGT. V shed 6 bases and J 4 bases; nucleotides not matched to a gene: 12. CDR3 region: CASSSLGTSDKYEQYF. The CDR3 nucleotides are TGTGCCAGCAGCTCCCTCGGGACTAGCGACAAATACGAGCAGTACTTC.

V and J are TRBV12-3 or TRBV12-4 and TRBJ1-5; the D gene is possibly TRBD1 (5 bases). V was clipped by 11 bases and J by 5 bases, with 34 bases between them. The CDR3 runs to 19 residues. The CDR3 is CALSLAPLVRGKAHQPQHF. The CDR3 DNA sequence: TGTGCCCTCAGTTTAGCTCCGCTAGTTCGGGGGAAAGCCCATCAGCCCCAGCATTTT.

CDR3 bases: TGTGCCAGCAGCCTCTCGGGACAGGGGGCTTATCAGCCCCAGCATTTT. Its protein is CASSLSGQGAYQPQHF. This chain uses TRBV7-9 with TRBJ1-5, with 12 bases that match TRBD1. Germline V gene sequence: CDR1 SEHNR, CDR2 FQNEAQ (reference sequence). V dropped 5 bases and J dropped 5; count of bases not matched to a gene: 7. There are 16 residues in the CDR3. Full variable domain (outside the CDR3, taken from reference TRBV7-9 and TRBJ1-5): DTGVSQNPRHKITKRGQNVTFRCDPISEHNRLYWYRQTLGQGPEFLTYFQNEAQLEKSRLLSDRFSAERPKGSFSTLEIQRTEQGDSAMYLCASSLSGQGAYQPQHFGDGTRLSIL.

This clonotype was seen more than once but under ten times. The V gene is TRBV11-2, the J gene TRBJ2-1; D ambiguous. V was cut by 3 bases and J by 0 bases, with 18 bases left in between. Germline CDR1 reads SGHAT; CDR2 reads FQNNGV. The CDR3 extends over 18 amino acids. Here the CDR3 reads CASSFPQHLASSYNEQFF. In DNA form, the CDR3 reads TGTGCCAGCAGCTTCCCCCAACATCTGGCTTCCTCCTACAATGAGCAGTTCTTC.

In its sample, this clonotype was seen many times. The CDR3 region is CAWIRPSLGTANTGELFF. The CDR3 DNA reads TGTGCCTGGATTCGACCGTCCCTCGGGACAGCGAACACCGGGGAGCTGTTTTTT. This rearrangement joins TRBV30 to TRBJ2-2, with 7 bases identical to TRBD1. Germline-derived CDR1 and CDR2 are GTSNPN and SVGIG (reference sequence). Trimming removed 4 bases from V and 0 bases from J; junction bases left unmatched: 14. The CDR3 extends over 18 amino acids. Combining the CDR3 with reference TRBV30 and TRBJ2-2 gives the whole variable domain SQTIHQWPATLVQPVGSPLSLECTVEGTSNPNLYWYRQAAGRGLQLLFYSVGIGQISSEVPQNLSASRPQDRQFILSSKKLLLSDSGFYLCAWIRPSLGTANTGELFFGEGSRLTVL.

This clonotype has only a few counts. CDR3 loop: CASSLAVGDSGAFF. The CDR3 coding sequence is TGTGCCAGCAGCTTAGCGGTCGGGGACTCTGGAGCTTTCTTT. The chain combines TRBV7-9 with TRBJ1-1; a weak D match, TRBD1 (5 bases). The CDR3 is made up of 14 amino acids. V dropped 0 bases and J dropped 10 bases, with 15 bases sitting between them. Germline assignment: CDR1 SEHNR and CDR2 FQNEAQ (reference sequence). Based on the CDR3 plus reference TRBV7-9 and TRBJ1-1, the full variable domain is DTGVSQNPRHKITKRGQNVTFRCDPISEHNRLYWYRQTLGQGPEFLTYFQNEAQLEKSRLLSDRFSAERPKGSFSTLEIQRTEQGDSAMYLCASSLAVGDSGAFFGQGTRLTVV.

This clonotype was seen at least ten times. The chain carries TRBV6-5 and TRBJ1-1; no definite D call. Germline V CDR1 and CDR2: MNHEY, SVGAGI. The CDR3 sequence is 13 residues long. The ends were cut back, 3 bases at V and 5 bases at J, with 10 bases in the middle. DNA of the CDR3: TGTGCCAGCAGTTATGGGCAGACGACTGAAGCTTTCTTT. Residues: CASSYGQTTEAFF.

This clonotype has only a few counts. V and J are TRBV29-1 and TRBJ2-2; the D gene is possibly TRBD2 (6 bases). Between the trimmed V and J ends, which lost 2 bases and 2 bases, there was a span of 9 bases. The CDR3 extends over 14 amino acids. Germline lookup yields CDR1 SQVTM and CDR2 ANQGSEA. For the CDR3, the DNA is TGCAGCGTTGAAACGGGAGAAAACACCGGGGAGCTGTTTTTT. Translation: CSVETGENTGELFF.

Ten or more counts support this clonotype. V and J are TRBV7-9 and TRBJ2-1; TRBD2 is a possible D gene (8 bases). Germline lookup yields CDR1 SEHNR and CDR2 FQNEAQ (reference sequence). V was shortened by 5 bases and J by 12 bases, with 26 bases between the two germline ends. The CDR3 length is 16 residues. CDR3 in amino acids: CASSTRGASGPKSQFF. For the CDR3, the DNA is TGTGCCAGCAGCACCAGGGGGGCTAGCGGGCCTAAATCGCAGTTCTTC.

This clonotype was picked up many times. The gene calls are TRBV30 and TRBJ2-2, with D unresolved. The V end was cut by 0 bases, the J end by 6 bases, with 8 bases between. The CDR3 runs to 13 residues. Germline V CDR1 and CDR2: GTSNPN, SVGIG (reference sequence). CDR3 protein: CAWSVTGSGELFF. CDR3 sequence (DNA): TGTGCCTGGAGTGTCACGGGTTCCGGGGAGCTGTTTTTT.

This clonotype came up once. One base away lies a much larger clone, so this may be a sequencing read error. The rearrangement links TRBV12-3 or TRBV12-4 to TRBJ2-1, with TRBD2 matching over 7 bases. V lost 7 bases and J lost 6; bases outside the gene matches: 3. The CDR3 runs to 12 residues. Here the CDR3 DNA reads TGTGCCAGCACTTGGACTAGCAATGAGCAGTTCTTC. Translation gives CASTWTSNEQFF.

This clonotype was seen at least ten times. The junction departs from the called germline gene at one end, perhaps through a read error. The gene calls are TRBV4-3 and TRBJ2-7; TRBD1 might be the D (5 bases). Germline values: CDR1 LGHNA, CDR2 YSLEER. The CDR3 is 15 residues long. As DNA, the CDR3 is TGCGCCAGCAGCCAAGACCGAGACAGTTCCTACGAGCAGCACTTC. It specifies CASSQDRDSSYEQHF.

V gene TRBV20-1 combines with J gene TRBJ2-7; 10 bases map to TRBD2. Germline V lookup: CDR1 DFQATT, CDR2 SNEGSKA (reference sequence). V trimming: 5 bases; J trimming: 4 bases; junction bases outside the gene matches: 5. The CDR3 contains 13 residues. CDR3 coding DNA: TGCAGTGCTCCTAGCGGGGGCTTGTACGAGCAGTACTTC. It specifies CSAPSGGLYEQYF.

This clonotype was recorded once. The junction shows a germline mismatch at one end, possibly a read error. V usage is TRBV7-8 and J usage is TRBJ2-3, with TRBD2 matching 12 bases. Germline lookup yields CDR1 SGHVS and CDR2 FQNEAQ. The CDR3 sequence is 16 residues long. The DNA of the CDR3 is TGTGCCAGCAGCTTAGCGACTAGCGGGAGAACAGATACGCACTATTTT. Translated, it gives CASSLATSGRTDTHYF.

V gene TRBV11-2 combines with J gene TRBJ2-5; D is ambiguous. CDR1 and CDR2 (germline): SGHAT, FQNNGV. The CDR3 spans 14 residues. Trimming took 3 bases from V and 7 from J, leaving 15 bases between them. The CDR3 region has the DNA TGTGCCAGCAGCTTCCCCGACTGGGCTGGGACCCAGTACTTC. Protein product: CASSFPDWAGTQYF.

V and J are TRBV28 and TRBJ2-7, with D possibly being TRBD1 or TRBD2 (5 bases each). CDR3 size: 14 residues. The germline V and J ends were trimmed by 4 bases and 5 bases, with 15 bases remaining between them. CDR1 and CDR2 (germline): MDHEN, SYDVKM. CDR3 nucleotides: TGTGCCAGCAGTTGGGACCTCCCTCGGGACGAGCAGTACTTC. Amino acid sequence: CASSWDLPRDEQYF.

The sample holds many counts of this clonotype. This chain connects TRBV24-1 to TRBJ2-5; 8 nucleotides agree with TRBD1. Looked up from germline, CDR1 is KGHDR and CDR2 is SFDVKD. This CDR3 has 17 residues. V shed 4 bases, J shed 2 bases, and the junction held 11 bases outside the gene matches. CDR3: CATSERRPGQEQETQYF. CDR3 nucleotides: TGTGCCACCAGTGAACGTCGACCGGGACAGGAGCAAGAGACCCAGTACTTC.

In its sample, this clonotype was seen many times. J is TRBJ2-1 and V is TRBV7-2; TRBD2 agrees at 10 bases. The CDR3 totals 15 residues. The germline V gene encodes CDR1 SGHTA and CDR2 FQGNSA. V was clipped by 0 bases and J by 6 bases; unmatched bases: 2. This CDR3 is CASSLALAGANEQFF. The CDR3 DNA is TGTGCCAGCAGCTTAGCGCTAGCGGGAGCCAATGAGCAGTTCTTC.

This clonotype showed up many times. This chain links TRBV7-9 with TRBJ2-2; D ambiguous. Trimming removed 2 bases at V and 1 base at J, with 8 bases between. In germline, CDR1 is SEHNR, CDR2 FQNEAQ (reference sequence). CDR3 length: 15 residues. The CDR3 coding sequence is TGTGCCAGCAGCTTAATCACCCAGAACACCGGGGAGCTGTTTTTT. It is translated as CASSLITQNTGELFF.

This clonotype was observed a few times. This chain links TRBV6-2 or TRBV6-3 with TRBJ2-1; the D is unclear. This CDR3 has 11 residues. The V and J ends lost 10 bases and 5 bases respectively, with 9 bases between them. Germline loops: CDR1 MNHEY, CDR2 SVGEGT. The CDR3 DNA follows: TGTGCCAAGACGGCAAACAATGAGCAGTTCTTC. Encoded protein: CAKTANNEQFF.

This clonotype was counted a few times. This chain links TRBV27 with TRBJ2-5; D gene uncertain. V lost 0 bases and J 5 bases, leaving 7 bases between the germline ends. From germline, CDR1 is MNHEY and CDR2 SMNVEV (reference sequence). The CDR3 sequence is 13 residues long. The CDR3 DNA is TGTGCCAGCAGTTTATCATTGACGGAGACCCAGTACTTC. Amino acid sequence: CASSLSLTETQYF.

V gene TRBV15 combines with J gene TRBJ2-7; TRBD1 agrees at 9 bases. Germline V gene lookup returns CDR1 LNHNV and CDR2 YYDKDF (reference sequence). The CDR3 totals 15 residues. J lost 2 bases, V lost 5 bases, and 7 bases had no gene match. This chain's CDR3 is CATSGPGTGTYEQYF. CDR3 nucleotide sequence: TGTGCCACCAGCGGACCCGGGACAGGGACCTACGAGCAGTACTTC.